This T cell receptor (beta chain) appears in the sequencing data of a study of T cells and copy number aberrations in small-cell lung cancer. The study, taken as a whole, reports: Most clones, about 79.9-97.7%, were restricted to a single tumor region. Compared with adjacent lung tissue, tumors had lower T-cell richness and clonality and non-significantly lower density.

Remarks on this clone: Its antigen is as yet unknown.

The V gene lost 1 base and the J gene lost 5 bases, with 5 bases spanning the gap. The CDR3 is 12 residues long. Germline assignment: CDR1 SGHAT and CDR2 FQNNGV. Selected regions were macrodissected and expected to yield at least 150 ng DNA. The assay was immunoSEQ multiplex PCR, and TCRdb's table has in-frame clones only and misses some. This table holds 500 to 650 clones, around nine tenths found once. The sequence was collected from a man aged 50 to 59 with small cell lung cancer. Specimen: tumor tissue. V usage is TRBV11-2 and J usage is TRBJ2-5; D unclear. The CDR3 nucleotides are TGTGCCAGCAGCTTAGTGGGCGAGACCCAGTACTTC. It specifies CASSLVGETQYF.